Listed below are T cell receptor beta chains from one sample, sequenced in a study of T-cell memory formation after mild COVID-19. MiXCR was run by TCRdb on the 5' RACE reads, yielding one entry per CDR3 protein. The repertoire holds 450,000 to 650,000 distinct CDR3 sequences, with roughly 22% as singletons. Sequencing was performed on PBMCs or a T cell subset sorted from them (not recorded which). The receptors come from an adult woman who had mild COVID-19 (a few samples of this study predate the infection). Cell type and time point are not known. The CDR3 runs from the conserved cysteine through the conserved F or W. The D gene is left open where the match is weak. Some rows mark clone size as missing; the rest say once, few, many or name a class of expanded clone.

many,TRBV9,TRBJ2-3,TRBD2,CASSLAETDTQYF,TGTGCCAGCAGTCTAGCGGAGACAGATACGCAGTATTTT
few,TRBV12-3/TRBV12-4,TRBJ2-2,.,CASRPGNGELFF,TGTGCCAGCAGACCAGGGAACGGGGAGCTGTTTTTT
.,TRBV27,TRBJ2-2,.,CASSPWGGPGELFF,TGTGCCAGCAGCCCCTGGGGCGGACCCGGGGAGCTGTTTTTT
few,TRBV5-1,TRBJ1-1,.,CASGSEGTEAFF,TGCGCCAGCGGGAGTGAGGGCACTGAAGCTTTCTTT
.,TRBV30,TRBJ2-1,TRBD2,CAWRRGLADYNEQFF,TGTGCCTGGAGGAGGGGACTAGCGGATTACAATGAGCAGTTCTTC
.,TRBV11-3,TRBJ2-1,.,CASSISDGWDEQFF,TGTGCCAGCAGCATCTCGGACGGTTGGGATGAGCAGTTCTTC
.,TRBV7-8,TRBJ2-7,.,CASSRIGVHEQYF,TGTGCCAGCAGCCGAATAGGGGTCCACGAGCAGTACTTC
.,TRBV12-3/TRBV12-4,TRBJ1-6,.,CASSFQLLNSPLHF,TGTGCCAGCAGTTTTCAACTGTTGAATTCACCCCTCCACTTT
few,TRBV5-1,TRBJ2-6,TRBD1,CASSALGTGFSRSSGANVLTF,TGCGCCAGCAGCGCCCTTGGGACAGGGTTCAGTAGGAGCTCTGGGGCCAACGTCCTGACTTTC
.,TRBV11-2,TRBJ2-3,TRBD2,CASSFLAGRGDTQYF,TGTGCCAGCAGCTTTCTAGCGGGGCGCGGAGATACGCAGTATTTT
.,TRBV7-3,TRBJ1-6,.,CASSTRGGPDSPLHF,TGTGCCAGCAGCACCCGGGGTGGACCGGATTCACCCCTCCACTTT
few,TRBV6-5,TRBJ2-1,TRBD1,CASNPGGSTNEQFF,TGTGCCAGCAACCCAGGGGGTTCGACTAATGAGCAGTTCTTC
few,TRBV4-1,TRBJ2-1,.,CASSPTQGRSYNEQFF,TGCGCCAGCAGCCCCACGCAGGGGCGGTCCTACAATGAGCAGTTCTTC
few,TRBV27,TRBJ2-1,TRBD2,CASTRTAGGYNEQFF,TGTGCCAGCACGAGGACGGCGGGGGGATACAATGAGCAGTTCTTC
few,TRBV7-8,TRBJ1-1,.,CASSLSVSSGNTEAFF,TGTGCCAGCAGCTTAAGTGTGAGCAGTGGGAACACTGAAGCTTTCTTT
.,TRBV5-1,TRBJ2-7,.,CASSLLGPSLNEQYF,TGCGCCAGCAGCTTGCTGGGACCTTCTCTCAATGAGCAGTACTTC
.,TRBV29-1,TRBJ1-1,.,CSVTFAEAFF,TGCAGCGTGACATTCGCTGAAGCTTTCTTT
few,TRBV5-5,TRBJ2-3,TRBD1,CASSFGSPVGQLGTQYF,TGTGCCAGCAGCTTTGGGTCACCGGTGGGACAGCTCGGTACGCAGTATTTT
few,TRBV12-3/TRBV12-4,TRBJ1-1,.,CASSRFNTEAFF,TGTGCCAGCAGCCGATTCAACACTGAAGCTTTCTTT
.,TRBV2,TRBJ2-1,.,CASIPTDLLSSYNEQFF,TGTGCCAGCATCCCGACAGATTTACTTAGCTCCTACAATGAGCAGTTCTTC
few,TRBV5-1,TRBJ2-3,.,CASSLGTHSDTQYF,TGCGCCAGCAGCCTAGGGACTCACTCAGATACGCAGTATTTT
many,TRBV29-1,TRBJ2-7,TRBD2,CSVVLAGGREQYF,TGCAGCGTTGTACTAGCGGGAGGTCGCGAGCAGTACTTC
many,TRBV12-3/TRBV12-4,TRBJ1-5,.,CASSFPPAGTNQPQHF,TGTGCCAGCAGTTTCCCCCCCGCAGGGACCAATCAGCCCCAGCATTTT
.,TRBV7-9,TRBJ1-1,.,CASSGARGSFF,TGTGCCAGCAGCGGGGCCAGAGGTTCTTTCTTT
.,TRBV11-2,TRBJ2-1,TRBD2,CASSSPSGGGVNEQFF,TGTGCCAGCAGCTCCCCTAGCGGGGGGGGCGTGAATGAGCAGTTCTTC
.,TRBV9,TRBJ1-1,.,CASSVDGYTEAFF,TGTGCCAGCAGCGTTGACGGATACACTGAAGCTTTCTTT
.,TRBV5-1,TRBJ2-2,.,CASLNGNTGELFF,TGCGCCAGCTTGAATGGGAACACCGGGGAGCTGTTTTTT
.,TRBV6-5,TRBJ1-1,.,CASTAATGNTEAFF,TGTGCCAGCACCGCCGCTACAGGGAACACTGAAGCTTTCTTT
few,TRBV5-1,TRBJ2-1,.,CASSSLGISYNEQFF,TGCGCCAGCAGCTCACTCGGGATCTCCTACAATGAGCAGTTCTTC
.,TRBV3-1,TRBJ1-2,.,CASSQDGGLVYGYTF,TGTGCCAGCAGCCAAGATGGGGGGTTAGTCTATGGCTACACCTTC
.,TRBV3-1,TRBJ2-1,TRBD1,CASSHLTGSGTYNEQFF,TGTGCCAGCAGCCACCTGACAGGGAGTGGGACCTACAATGAGCAGTTCTTC
many,TRBV7-9,TRBJ2-7,.,CASSPDGYEQYF,TGTGCCAGCAGCCCGGACGGCTACGAGCAGTACTTC
.,TRBV12-3/TRBV12-4,TRBJ2-1,TRBD2,CASSPTRTSGTNNEQFF,TGTGCCAGCAGTCCTACCCGGACTAGCGGGACAAACAATGAGCAGTTCTTC
many,TRBV6-5,TRBJ2-3,.,CASRLTGNPRVTDTQYF,TGTGCCAGCAGACTTACAGGGAACCCTAGGGTAACAGATACGCAGTATTTT
.,TRBV5-1,TRBJ2-7,.,CASSPWAGVDEQYF,TGCGCCAGCAGCCCCTGGGCAGGGGTCGACGAGCAGTACTTC
few,TRBV15,TRBJ2-5,.,CATSREWGAGETQYF,TGTGCCACCAGCCGGGAGTGGGGGGCAGGGGAGACCCAGTACTTC
.,TRBV7-3,TRBJ2-1,.,CASSMDSNLYNEQFF,TGTGCCAGCAGCATGGACAGCAATCTCTACAATGAGCAGTTCTTC
.,TRBV5-1,TRBJ2-7,TRBD2,CASKRREGHYEQYF,TGCGCCAGCAAACGGCGGGAGGGCCACTACGAGCAGTACTTC
.,TRBV20-1,TRBJ1-2,.,CSAADSFLRGGYTF,TGCAGTGCTGCCGACAGTTTCCTTCGAGGGGGCTACACCTTC
few,TRBV11-2,TRBJ2-1,TRBD2,CAKREGSEQFF,TGTGCGAAGCGGGAGGGGAGTGAGCAGTTCTTC